The 16 T cell receptor beta chains presented below share a single source sample, sequenced in a study of T cell responses to AZD1222 COVID-19 vaccine. Generated by immunoSEQ multiplex PCR, the TCRdb table keeps only in-frame clones and is missing some. The table lists about 140,000 clones, about 92% of them singletons. Sequencing was performed on peripheral blood, taken on day 0 of AZD1222 vaccination. These receptors all stem from an adult in good health.

The chain employs TRBV20-1 and TRBJ2-1, with 7 bases identical to TRBD1. CDR3 length: 11 amino acids. V lost 4 bases to trimming and J lost 9 bases; unmatched junction nucleotides: 3. Per the germline V gene, CDR1 is DFQATT and CDR2 is SNEGSKA (reference sequence). CDR3 DNA sequence: TGCAGTGCTAACAGGGGTGGTGAGCAGTTCTTC. It specifies CSANRGGEQFF.

This clone was found once. The chain carries TRBV12-3 or TRBV12-4 and TRBJ1-1; the D gene is possibly TRBD1 (6 bases). Trimming shortened V by 5 bases and J by 1 base, and 8 bases separated the two germline ends. CDR3 size: 13 residues. CDR3 DNA sequence: TGTGCCAGCAGTATCAGGGGGAACACTGAAGCTTTCTTT. Its protein is CASSIRGNTEAFF.

The CDR3 bases are TGTGCCAGCGGCCTAGGCGAGCAGTTCTTC. This sequence encodes CASGLGEQFF. The chain employs TRBV27 and TRBJ2-1; D not resolved. The ends were cut back, 8 bases at V and 10 bases at J, with 9 bases in the middle. The CDR3 consists of 10 residues. Germline assignment: CDR1 MNHEY and CDR2 SMNVEV (reference sequence).

The chain joins TRBV4-3 to TRBJ1-5; D ambiguous. The V gene's germline CDR1 is LGHNA and CDR2 YSLEER. The CDR3 is 15 amino acids. Trimming cost V 6 bases and J 0 bases, with 12 bases left between them. CDR3 nucleotides: TGCGCCAGCAGACGAGAGGCCTATAGCAATCAGCCCCAGCATTTT. Encoded protein: CASRREAYSNQPQHF.

This clone has more than one count but fewer than ten. The chain uses TRBV14 and TRBJ1-1; D is unclear. CDR1 and CDR2 from the germline V gene are SGHDN and FVKESK. This CDR3 region has 14 residues. Trimming left V 0 bases short and J 0 bases short, with 5 bases between. CDR3 sequence: CASSQDRVNTEAFF. As DNA, the CDR3 is TGTGCCAGCAGCCAAGACAGAGTGAACACTGAAGCTTTCTTT.

The genes are TRBV5-4 and TRBJ2-1, with 10 bases matching TRBD1. The CDR3 consists of 15 residues. Germline V gene sequence: CDR1 SGHNT, CDR2 YYREEE (reference sequence). The trim removed 4 bases at V and 6 bases at J, leaving 7 bases unmatched. The CDR3 bases are TGTGCCAGCAGCGGTGACAGGGGGCTCTTCAATGAGCAGTTCTTC. This gives the protein CASSGDRGLFNEQFF.

About this clone itself: Other DNA variants within this sample encode the same CDR3. The chain couples TRBV9 to TRBJ1-1; 10 nucleotides match TRBD1. V was clipped by 4 bases and J by 5 bases; unmatched bases: 5. This CDR3 comprises 14 residues. Germline-derived CDR1 and CDR2 are SGDLS and YYNGEE. The CDR3 sequence is CASSPGTGETEAFF. The CDR3 DNA reads as TGTGCCAGCAGCCCGGGGACAGGGGAGACTGAAGCTTTCTTT.

The CDR3 here is CASSSDSSNQPQHF. The CDR3 coding sequence is TGTGCCAGCAGCTCGGACAGTAGCAATCAGCCCCAGCATTTT. J is TRBJ1-5 and V is TRBV7-9; a possible D gene is TRBD1 (6 bases). V shed 4 bases and J shed 0 bases, with 7 bases lying between them. The CDR3 totals 14 residues. Germline assignment: CDR1 SEHNR and CDR2 FQNEAQ (reference sequence).

V is TRBV6-5 and J is TRBJ1-2, with 7 bases lining up with TRBD1. The CDR3 is made up of 14 amino acids. With V trimmed by 6 bases and J by 4 bases, 8 bases remained unmatched. The V gene's germline CDR1 is MNHEY and CDR2 SVGAGI. The DNA for the CDR3 is TGTGCCAGCAGCCTTGGGACAGTGGCCTATGGCTACACCTTC. Protein sequence: CASSLGTVAYGYTF.

The chain uses TRBV7-9 and TRBJ2-3; 11 positions agree with TRBD2. Losses at the gene ends were 4 bases for V and 3 bases for J; bases not matched to a gene: 3. CDR3 length: 15 amino acids. Germline assignment: CDR1 SEHNR and CDR2 FQNEAQ (reference sequence). CDR3 coding DNA: TGTGCCAGCAGCTATACTAGCGGGAGTACAGATACGCAGTATTTT. As protein: CASSYTSGSTDTQYF. Looking up the rest from reference TRBV7-9 and TRBJ2-3 gives the full variable domain: DTGVSQNPRHKITKRGQNVTFRCDPISEHNRLYWYRQTLGQGPEFLTYFQNEAQLEKSRLLSDRFSAERPKGSFSTLEIQRTEQGDSAMYLCASSYTSGSTDTQYFGPGTRLTVL.

The chain links TRBV9 to TRBJ1-2; D is ambiguous. Germline V gene sequence: CDR1 SGDLS, CDR2 YYNGEE. CDR3 length equals 15 residues. V lost 2 bases, J lost 4 bases, and 15 bases lay in between. The CDR3 is CASSVVGPGSYGYTF. The CDR3 nucleotides are TGTGCCAGCAGCGTCGTTGGCCCGGGGTCCTATGGCTACACCTTC.

The chain combines TRBV6-5 with TRBJ1-3; possibly TRBD1 for D (5 bases). This CDR3 is built from 15 residues. Germline CDR1 and CDR2: MNHEY and SVGAGI. With 8 bases removed from V and 0 bases from J, the gap between germline ends came to 14 bases. CDR3 loop: CASSLDRHSGNTIYF. The CDR3 DNA is TGTGCCAGCTCCCTCGACAGACACTCTGGAAACACCATATATTTT.

The CDR3 is CASSGGGATNEKLFF. In DNA, the CDR3 is TGTGCCAGCAGCGGTGGAGGGGCAACTAATGAAAAACTGTTTTTT. This rearrangement joins TRBV9 to TRBJ1-4, with D tentatively TRBD1 (5 bases). The CDR3 contains 15 residues. Per germline, CDR1 SGDLS and CDR2 YYNGEE. Trimming pared 3 bases from V and 0 bases from J, leaving 9 bases between.

The chain links TRBV2 to TRBJ1-5, with no clear D. Germline V lookup: CDR1 SNHLY, CDR2 FYNNEI. Trimming took 2 bases from V and 1 from J, leaving 9 bases between them. This CDR3 is 15 amino acids long. The CDR3 DNA follows: TGTGCCAGCAGTGAACGGAGCAGCAGCAATCAGCCCCAGCATTTT. It encodes CASSERSSSNQPQHF.

The chain recombines TRBV6-4 with TRBJ1-1; D unclear. CDR3 length: 13 residues. V shed 4 bases and J shed 0 bases, with 6 bases lying between them. Germline CDR1 and CDR2: MRHNA and SNTAGT. Here the CDR3 reads CASSAQMNTEAFF. The CDR3 region has the DNA TGTGCCAGCAGTGCCCAAATGAACACTGAAGCTTTCTTT.

V usage is TRBV6-1 and J usage is TRBJ2-7, with 7 bases matching TRBD1. Germline CDR1 reads MNHNS; CDR2 reads SASEGT. There are 14 residues in the CDR3. Trimming removed 3 bases from V and 1 base from J; junction bases left unmatched: 3. The CDR3 loop is CASSEAGGSYEQYF. In nucleotides, the CDR3 is TGTGCCAGCAGTGAGGCAGGGGGATCCTACGAGCAGTACTTC.